These 17 T cell receptor beta chains came from one sample sequenced in a study of control samples from healthy donors and cancer patients (dated by TCRdb to about 2020). The library relied on the immunoSEQ multiplex PCR assay. Not all clones reach the TCRdb copy of this immuneACCESS table, which keeps in-frame sequences only. Checked studies attribute under half of the gap to unresolved V genes and leave the rest unexplained. For this sample there are approximately 50,000 clones; about 92% appear just once. The ten largest clones capture approximately 0.8% of the sample. Material: PBMCs. The receptor source for this set is a man under 40 with colorectal cancer.

This clone was picked up one time. The chain employs TRBV5-1 and TRBJ2-3; 8 bases match TRBD2. The CDR3 contains 14 residues. CDR1 is SGHRS, CDR2 YFSETQ, per germline. V lost 0 bases and J lost 4; bases outside the gene matches: 1. CDR3 amino acids: CASSLDGGADTQYF. The CDR3, as DNA: TGCGCCAGCAGCTTGGACGGGGGGGCAGATACGCAGTATTTT.

The rearrangement joins TRBV12-3 or TRBV12-4 to TRBJ1-2, with D hard to call. This CDR3 comprises 12 residues. Trimming shortened V by 1 base and J by 2 bases, and 2 bases separated the two germline ends. The CDR3 loop is CASSLGNYGYTF. DNA of the CDR3: TGTGCCAGCAGTTTAGGGAACTATGGCTACACCTTC.

A word on this clone: Germline is not matched at one junction end, which may reflect a read error. This sequence joins TRBV19 and TRBJ1-2, with a weak D call TRBD1 (6 bases). The CDR3 covers 12 residues. Germline V CDR1 and CDR2: LNHDA, SQIVND (reference sequence). CDR3 protein: CASSPWGGRPNF. CDR3 nucleotides: TGTGCCAGTAGTCCCTGGGGGGGCCGCCCCAACTTC.

CDR3 amino acids: CASSPQGGWTEAFF. CDR3 DNA sequence: TGTGCCAGCAGCCCCCAGGGGGGGTGGACTGAAGCTTTCTTT. The chain carries TRBV5-4 and TRBJ1-1, with 7 nucleotides matching TRBD1. This CDR3 is built from 14 residues. After removal of 4 bases from V and 5 bases from J, the junction contained 8 bases not matched to a gene. CDR1 and CDR2 from the germline V gene are SGHNT and YYREEE (reference sequence).

The V and J genes are TRBV10-3 and TRBJ2-1; 7 positions match TRBD1. Germline V gives CDR1 ENHRY, CDR2 SYGVKD. The CDR3 loop spans 17 amino acids. V lost 2 bases and J lost 4; bases outside the gene matches: 11. The CDR3 reads CAISENDRDSIYNEQFF. CDR3 bases: TGTGCCATCAGTGAGAACGACCGGGACAGCATTTACAATGAGCAGTTCTTC.

The chain carries TRBV4-3 and TRBJ2-6; TRBD2 matches at 7 bases. V dropped 1 base and J dropped 1; count of bases not matched to a gene: 4. The germline CDR1 and CDR2 sequences are LGHNA and YSLEER. The CDR3 length is 17 residues. CDR3 in amino acids: CASSQGDYQSGANVLTF. The CDR3 nucleotides read TGCGCCAGCAGCCAAGGGGACTACCAATCTGGGGCCAACGTCCTGACTTTC.

Points on this clone: The sample contains more than one DNA sequence encoding this CDR3. The chain carries TRBV5-1 and TRBJ1-5; no definite D call. Germline V gene data show CDR1 as SGHRS and CDR2 as YFSETQ. V was cut by 1 base and J by 4 bases, with 6 bases left in between. The CDR3 consists of 13 residues. The CDR3 sequence: CASSLSGNQPQHF. CDR3 nucleotides: TGCGCCAGCAGCTTGTCCGGGAATCAGCCCCAGCATTTT.

The chain joins TRBV9 to TRBJ2-3, with unresolved D. Trimming left V 0 bases short and J 6 bases short, with 11 bases between. The length of the CDR3 is 14 residues. CDR1 SGDLS and CDR2 YYNGEE come from the germline V gene. Here the CDR3 DNA reads TGTGCCAGCAGCGTAGGGACCACGGAGGATACGCAGTATTTT. It translates to CASSVGTTEDTQYF.

The rearrangement links TRBV10-1 to TRBJ2-7; 7 positions match TRBD1. The CDR3 has 15 amino acids. The J segment lost 3 bases and the V segment lost 3 bases, leaving 8 bases of the junction unmatched. In germline, CDR1 is WNHNN, CDR2 SYGVQD (reference sequence). The CDR3 reads CASSDQGDGFYEQYF. DNA for the CDR3: TGCGCCAGCAGTGACCAGGGGGACGGATTCTACGAGCAGTACTTC.

A single count supports this clone. The chain combines TRBV2 with TRBJ1-6; 10 nucleotides align to TRBD1. With 0 bases clipped from V and 7 bases from J, the junction kept 0 bases outside the gene matches. Germline V gene sequence: CDR1 SNHLY, CDR2 FYNNEI. This CDR3 spans 15 amino acids. The CDR3 reads CASSEAGQGNSPLHF. The CDR3 nucleotides are TGTGCCAGCAGTGAAGCGGGACAGGGGAATTCACCCCTCCACTTT. Looking up the rest from reference TRBV2 and TRBJ1-6 gives the full variable domain: EPEVTQTPSHQVTQMGQEVILRCVPISNHLYFYWYRQILGQKVEFLVSFYNNEISEKSEIFDDQFSVERPDGSNFTLKIRSTKLEDSAMYFCASSEAGQGNSPLHFGNGTRLTVT.

V and J are TRBV19 and TRBJ1-1; D may be TRBD1 (6 bases). Trimming left V 5 bases short and J 0 bases short, with 13 bases between. This CDR3 spans 15 amino acids. Germline CDR1 LNHDA, CDR2 SQIVND (reference sequence). The CDR3 region is CASSPPGHLNTEAFF. CDR3 bases: TGTGCCAGTAGTCCTCCGGGACACCTGAACACTGAAGCTTTCTTT.

The V gene is TRBV30, the J gene TRBJ1-1; D is unclear. Germline V gives CDR1 GTSNPN, CDR2 SVGIG (reference sequence). V gave up 6 bases and J gave up 3 bases, with 17 bases separating them. The length of the CDR3 is 14 residues. The CDR3 loop is CACAFGRGDTEAFF. The CDR3 DNA reads TGTGCCTGCGCCTTCGGACGCGGGGACACTGAAGCTTTCTTT.

This chain connects TRBV19 to TRBJ2-7; unclear D gene. CDR3 length equals 14 residues. Trimming took off 1 base at V and 1 base at J, with 8 bases between the two ends. Germline V CDR1 and CDR2: LNHDA, SQIVND (reference sequence). CDR3: CASSIGTASYEQYF. CDR3 coding DNA: TGTGCCAGTAGTATAGGGACGGCTTCCTACGAGCAGTACTTC. Based on the CDR3 plus reference TRBV19 and TRBJ2-7, the full variable domain is DGGITQSPKYLFRKEGQNVTLSCEQNLNHDAMYWYRQDPGQGLRLIYYSQIVNDFQKGDIAEGYSVSREKKESFPLTVTSAQKNPTAFYLCASSIGTASYEQYFGPGTRLTVT.

The rearrangement links TRBV2 to TRBJ2-7; 7 bases are shared with TRBD2. Trimming took 4 bases from V and 4 from J; bases not matched to a gene: 10. In germline, CDR1 is SNHLY, CDR2 FYNNEI. The CDR3 covers 15 residues. The CDR3 coding sequence is TGTGCCAGCAGTGGACGGCTAGCGGCTCGTTACGAGCAGTACGTC. Its translation: CASSGRLAARYEQYV.

The rearrangement links TRBV11-2 to TRBJ1-1; D is ambiguous. This CDR3 is built from 14 residues. V dropped 3 bases and J dropped 1 base, with 9 bases sitting between them. The germline gives CDR1 SGHAT, CDR2 FQNNGV. CDR3 nucleotide sequence: TGTGCCAGCAGCTTCGCGCTGGGGAACACTGAAGCTTTCTTT. Translation: CASSFALGNTEAFF.

The chain carries TRBV5-1 and TRBJ2-2; D may be TRBD1 (6 bases). The CDR3 extends over 16 amino acids. Germline CDR1 is SGHRS and CDR2 is YFSETQ. Trimming left V 2 bases short and J 4 bases short, with 15 bases between. The CDR3 DNA reads TGCGCCAGCAGCTTTTCGACAGGTACGAGCACCGGGGAGCTGTTTTTT. Protein sequence: CASSFSTGTSTGELFF.

CDR3 sequence reads: CASKWGEAGLGYTF. CDR3 bases: TGCGCCAGCAAATGGGGGGAAGCAGGTTTGGGCTACACCTTC. The rearrangement joins TRBV5-1 to TRBJ1-2; D might be TRBD1 (5 bases). Trimming took off 6 bases at V and 8 bases at J, with 20 bases between the two ends. Germline V gene lookup returns CDR1 SGHRS and CDR2 YFSETQ. The CDR3 runs 14 residues. The whole variable domain, remainder taken from reference TRBV5-1 and TRBJ1-2, is KAGVTQTPRYLIKTRGQQVTLSCSPISGHRSVSWYQQTPGQGLQFLFEYFSETQRNKGNFPGRFSGRQFSNSRSEMNVSTLELGDSALYLCASKWGEAGLGYTFGSGTRLTVV.